This T cell receptor beta chain derives from a study of vaccination effects on CD4 cells after COVID-19. Study context: Samples collected post-vaccine were obtained a median of 72 days after the second dose.

Sequencing was preceded by expansion of antigen-specific CD4+ T cells with viral peptide pools in the ViraFEST assay. Once cultured for around 11 days, the cells underwent separation to obtain CD4+ T cells. All study participants received two doses of BNT162b2 or mRNA-1273 vaccine. Vaccine recipients had no previous SARS-CoV-2 infection; their nucleocapsid antibodies were negative. Trimming shortened V by 1 base and J by 0 bases, and 11 bases separated the two germline ends. The CDR3 length is 16 residues. The germline V gene has CDR1 SGHNT and CDR2 YENEEA. Study results and limitations: Pronounced clonal contraction occurred in clones induced by infection and by vaccine late after vaccination.

This clone was found a few times. Its matching antigen is unknown. Profiling relied on immunoSEQ multiplex PCR, and the TCRdb table lists in-frame clones only, not all of them. This table has some 21,000 clones, around 69% appearing once. Sequencing used CD4+ T cells from PBMCs cultured with HCoV-229E spike peptides, obtained after COVID-19 vaccination. The clonotype comes from a human donor who received a COVID-19 vaccine. This chain connects TRBV11-3 to TRBJ2-3, with D maybe TRBD1 (5 bases). CDR3 DNA sequence: TGTGCCAGCAGCTTAGCAGGGCGTGGTAGCACAGATACGCAGTATTTT. It translates to CASSLAGRGSTDTQYF.